Listed below are T cell receptor beta chains from one sample, sequenced in a study of identical twins. TCRdb reanalysed the 5' RACE reads using MiXCR and keeps one entry per CDR3 protein. The sample comprises approximately 490,000 distinct CDR3 sequences, 20% to 25% of which are singletons, and 0.4% to 0.6% rests with the top ten. These data are also associated with another study on yellow fever vaccine responses in identical twins.

The sequenced sample consisted of CD4+ T cells sorted from blood. These receptors originate from a woman younger than 30 in good health. Both conserved end residues are part of each CDR3. D genes are given only for firm matches. Size is stated for part of the rows, as once, few or many counts, or as a class when the clone is expanded.

few,TRBJ1-5,TRBV12-3/TRBV12-4,NA,CASSRGGYSNQPQHF,TGTGCCAGCAGCCGAGGGGGGTATAGCAATCAGCCCCAGCATTTT
NA,TRBJ2-2,TRBV7-9,NA,CASTPWGDFTGELFF,TGTGCCAGCACCCCCTGGGGAGACTTCACCGGGGAGCTGTTTTTT
NA,TRBJ2-4,TRBV5-6,NA,CASSPGWGAANIQYF,TGTGCCAGCAGCCCAGGGTGGGGGGCAGCAAACATTCAGTACTTC
NA,TRBJ2-2,TRBV15,TRBD1,CATSSGQGGTGELFF,TGTGCCACCAGCAGCGGACAGGGGGGAACCGGGGAGCTGTTTTTT
few,TRBJ2-1,TRBV14,TRBD2,CASSLRVTSGAYNEQFF,TGTGCCAGCAGCCTCCGGGTAACTAGCGGTGCCTACAATGAGCAGTTCTTC
few,TRBJ1-4,TRBV12-3/TRBV12-4,NA,CASSGWGIGEKLFF,TGTGCCAGCAGTGGGTGGGGAATCGGGGAAAAACTGTTTTTT
NA,TRBJ2-1,TRBV4-1,NA,CASSQDGSSYNEQFF,TGCGCCAGCAGCCAAGACGGTAGCTCCTACAATGAGCAGTTCTTC
NA,TRBJ2-5,TRBV7-8,TRBD2,CASSLGPGGLGETQYF,TGTGCCAGCAGCTTAGGTCCGGGAGGGTTGGGAGAGACCCAGTACTTC
NA,TRBJ2-1,TRBV2,TRBD2,CASMVRGAYNEQFF,TGTGCCAGCATGGTCCGGGGGGCCTACAATGAGCAGTTCTTC
few,TRBJ1-6,TRBV7-9,TRBD1,CASRSQQGSPLHF,TGTGCCAGCAGGAGCCAACAGGGGTCACCCCTCCACTTT
NA,TRBJ2-7,TRBV7-6,NA,CASSTAGATIYEGQYF,TGTGCCAGCAGCACGGCAGGGGCAACTATCTACGAGGGGCAGTACTTC